This T cell receptor beta chain was identified during a study of blood T cell repertoires in COVID-19. Study details: The study drew acute and convalescent COVID-19 samples from the United States, Italy and Spain. In each case, the material was cDNA or gDNA derived from T cells, B-cell-depleted T cells, or PBMCs.

The CDR3 loop spans 13 amino acids. Trimming left V 2 bases short and J 9 bases short, with 10 bases between. CDR1 and CDR2 from the germline V gene are KGHDR and SFDVKD. Methods used by the authors: Amplification from reference gene primers served as the basis for estimated nucleated cell counts. TCRdb's table, derived via immunoSEQ multiplex PCR, lists solely in-frame clones and lacks some. D and trimming come from the DNA, and the V and J calls and clone size come from that table. The sample carries about 84,000 clones, approximately 80% recorded once. The sample consisted of peripheral blood. V is TRBV24-1 and J is TRBJ2-1; D gene ambiguous. The receptor's source is a woman aged 80 or older with acute or convalescent COVID-19. The CDR3 DNA reads as TGTGCCACCAGTGATTCAAACGGCGGTGAGCAGTTCTTC. It specifies CATSDSNGGEQFF.